Below are 10 T cell receptor beta chains sequenced from a single sample in a study of brain T cells in children with intractable seizures. Profiling relied on immunoSEQ multiplex PCR, and the TCRdb table lists in-frame clones only, not all of them. The repertoire consists of under 400,000 clones, with about 93% occurring once and the leading ten covering 5.7%. This sample's time point: blood from clinic visit 5 months post-surgery; TSC patient then seizure free. The source was peripheral blood, collected approximately 5 months after surgery. The receptor set was obtained from a boy under two years old with tuberous sclerosis and intractable seizures.

With regard to this clone: This same CDR3 is encoded by further DNA sequences in the sample. This sequence joins TRBV2 and TRBJ1-4; TRBD1 matches at 11 bases. Germline V CDR1 and CDR2: SNHLY, FYNNEI. The CDR3 is made up of 15 amino acids. V shed 6 bases, J shed 7 bases, and the junction held 7 bases outside the gene matches. This chain's CDR3 is CASSELGTGGEKLFF. CDR3 nucleotide sequence: TGTGCCAGCAGCGAACTCGGGACAGGGGGTGAAAAACTGTTTTTT. Full variable domain (remainder filled in from reference TRBV2 and TRBJ1-4): EPEVTQTPSHQVTQMGQEVILRCVPISNHLYFYWYRQILGQKVEFLVSFYNNEISEKSEIFDDQFSVERPDGSNFTLKIRSTKLEDSAMYFCASSELGTGGEKLFFGSGTQLSVL.

The chain has TRBV12-3 or TRBV12-4 and TRBJ1-3; D is ambiguous. The CDR3 is 13 amino acids. The V end was cut by 1 base, the J end by 4 bases, with 5 bases between. The CDR3 loop is CASSLVPGNTIYF. The CDR3 DNA is TGTGCCAGCAGTTTAGTTCCCGGAAACACCATATATTTT.

J is TRBJ2-3 and V is TRBV6-2 or TRBV6-3, with D maybe TRBD1 (5 bases). Germline V gene data show CDR1 as MNHEY and CDR2 as SVGEGT. Trimming took 3 bases from V and 3 from J, leaving 19 bases between them. CDR3 length equals 17 residues. Here the CDR3 reads CASSYGWTSLGTDTQYF. The CDR3 bases are TGTGCCAGCAGTTATGGTTGGACAAGCTTGGGAACAGATACGCAGTATTTT.

CDR3 coding DNA: TGCGCCAGCAGCCGGGACACCGGGGAGCTGTTTTTT. Amino acids: CASSRDTGELFF. V usage is TRBV5-1 and J usage is TRBJ2-2; D is uncertain. This CDR3 has 12 amino acids. CDR1 and CDR2 (germline): SGHRS, YFSETQ. V was cut by 4 bases and J by 3 bases, with 4 bases left in between.

The genes are TRBV5-1 and TRBJ2-6, with D possibly matching TRBD1 (5 bases). Per the germline V gene, CDR1 is SGHRS and CDR2 is YFSETQ. Trimming took 2 bases from V and 1 from J, leaving 7 bases between them. The CDR3 has 15 amino acids. The CDR3 reads CASSLGESGANVLTF. The CDR3 coding sequence is TGCGCCAGCAGCTTAGGGGAATCTGGGGCCAACGTCCTGACTTTC.

This clone was seen only once. V and J are TRBV19 and TRBJ1-5; D ambiguous. Germline CDR1 reads LNHDA; CDR2 reads SQIVND (reference sequence). Trimming pared 7 bases from V and 5 bases from J, leaving 12 bases between. This CDR3 is 13 amino acids long. The CDR3 reads CASNRNFYQPQHF. The CDR3 DNA sequence: TGTGCCAGTAACCGGAATTTTTATCAGCCCCAGCATTTT.

The chain uses TRBV4-1 and TRBJ1-2; D ambiguous. Germline assignment: CDR1 MGHRA and CDR2 YSYEKL. V shed 0 bases and J shed 8 bases, with 10 bases lying between them. The CDR3 totals 13 residues. CDR3 protein: CASSQDSAGGYTF. The CDR3 nucleotides read TGCGCCAGCAGCCAAGACTCGGCAGGCGGCTACACCTTC.

This CDR3 reads CASSLGWPGTDTQYF. CDR3 in DNA: TGCGCCAGCAGCTTGGGTTGGCCGGGCACAGATACGCAGTATTTT. The V and J genes are TRBV5-1 and TRBJ2-3, with D uncertain. Per the germline V gene, CDR1 is SGHRS and CDR2 is YFSETQ. The CDR3 runs 15 residues. The V end lost 0 bases, the J end lost 1 base, and 9 bases lay between the germline ends.

The chain has TRBV6-5 and TRBJ1-6; D perhaps matches TRBD1 (5 bases). The V gene's germline CDR1 is MNHEY and CDR2 SVGAGI. CDR3 length equals 14 residues. V was pared by 5 bases and J by 9 bases, with 14 bases between. CDR3: CASSQQVVFSPLHF. In nucleotides, the CDR3 is TGTGCCAGCAGTCAACAGGTTGTATTTTCACCCCTCCACTTT.

The V call is TRBV6-5, the J call TRBJ1-2; no firm D call. The V and J ends lost 0 bases and 0 bases respectively, with 11 bases between them. Germline V gene data show CDR1 as MNHEY and CDR2 as SVGAGI. This CDR3 is built from 16 residues. The CDR3 spells CASSYSAEVPNYGYTF. The CDR3 DNA reads TGTGCCAGCAGTTACTCGGCAGAAGTACCTAACTATGGCTACACCTTC.